The 28 T cell receptor beta chains presented below share a single source sample, sequenced in a study of blood T cell repertoires in COVID-19 (TCRdb year 2020). Libraries were prepared through the immunoSEQ multiplex PCR assay. TCRdb re-hosts the immuneACCESS table, in-frame sequences only. Its copies lack some clones; in the studies checked, an unresolved V gene accounts for under half of them, and the cause for the rest is not known. This sample comprises approximately 160,000 clones, roughly 85% of them detected only once. Jointly, the top ten make up around 8.1% of the sample. Sequencing input: peripheral blood. These receptors came from a woman aged 60-75 years with COVID-19, enrolled during active disease.

The chain joins TRBV7-8 to TRBJ1-3; D remains ambiguous. CDR3 length equals 15 residues. Germline V CDR1 and CDR2: SGHVS, FQNEAQ. Trimming removed 1 base at V and 0 bases at J, with 7 bases between. In nucleotides, the CDR3 is TGTGCCAGCAGCTTAGGTAGTAACTCTGGAAACACCATATATTTT. This codes for CASSLGSNSGNTIYF.

The V and J genes are TRBV7-6 and TRBJ1-5; 7 bases line up with TRBD1. The ends lost 4 bases at V and 6 bases at J; junction bases unmatched: 6. The length of the CDR3 is 14 residues. Germline CDR1 SGHVS, CDR2 FNYEAQ. In DNA, the CDR3 is TGTGCCAGCAGCTCGGACAGGAGCGGTCAGCCCCAGCATTTT. This codes for CASSSDRSGQPQHF.

The chain employs TRBV5-1 and TRBJ1-5, with 12 nucleotides matching TRBD1. Per germline, CDR1 SGHRS and CDR2 YFSETQ. The V segment lost 4 bases and the J segment 5 bases; nucleotides outside the gene matches: 4. The CDR3 spans 15 residues. Here the CDR3 DNA reads TGCGCCAGCAGCACGGGACAGGGGGCCGATCAGCCCCAGCATTTT. Its protein is CASSTGQGADQPQHF.

Comments on this clone: Germline and junction disagree at one end, which may indicate a read error. V gene TRBV24-1 combines with J gene TRBJ2-1; 10 bases match TRBD2. CDR3 size: 16 residues. Germline V gene data show CDR1 as KGHDR and CDR2 as SFDVKD. CDR3 loop: CATSDRLAGSFNEQFF. The CDR3 DNA sequence: TGTGCCACCAGTGATCGACTAGCGGGCTCCTTCAATGAGCAGTTCTTC.

The genes are TRBV30 and TRBJ2-3, with 7 bases identical to TRBD1. Losses at the gene ends were 2 bases for V and 5 bases for J; bases not matched to a gene: 4. Germline values: CDR1 GTSNPN, CDR2 SVGIG (reference sequence). The length of the CDR3 is 13 residues. The CDR3 spells CAWSRGQGDTQYF. CDR3 in DNA: TGTGCCTGGAGTAGGGGGCAGGGAGATACGCAGTATTTT.

The chain has TRBV7-8 and TRBJ2-1, with 13 bases aligning to TRBD2. Germline assignment: CDR1 SGHVS and CDR2 FQNEAQ. The CDR3 has 22 amino acids. Trimming at V came to 2 bases and at J to 7 bases, leaving 23 bases not matched to a gene. CDR3 sequence (DNA): TGTGCCAGCAGCTTAATGCCCGGGATACTAGCGGGAGGGCCATTGGGGACAAATGAGCAGTTCTTC. It codes for CASSLMPGILAGGPLGTNEQFF.

This chain uses TRBV30 with TRBJ1-2; TRBD1 aligns across 7 bases. The J segment lost 2 bases and the V segment lost 3 bases, leaving 6 bases of the junction unmatched. The CDR3 consists of 14 residues. Germline V gene data show CDR1 as GTSNPN and CDR2 as SVGIG (reference sequence). The DNA of the CDR3 is TGTGCCTGGAGCAGGGACAGCCTAAACTATGGCTACACCTTC. It is translated as CAWSRDSLNYGYTF.

The V call is TRBV30, the J call TRBJ1-6; 12 bases agree with TRBD1. CDR3 length equals 18 residues. The germline V gene has CDR1 GTSNPN and CDR2 SVGIG (reference sequence). Losses at the gene ends were 7 bases for V and 7 bases for J; bases not matched to a gene: 17. CDR3 protein: CAYRGGTGGLSGNSPLHF. The CDR3, as DNA: TGTGCCTACCGAGGAGGGACAGGGGGCTTGTCGGGGAATTCACCCCTCCACTTT.

The chain couples TRBV21-1 to TRBJ2-7; TRBD2 is the table's D call, not checked against the DNA. TRBV21-1 corresponds to a pseudogene. The CDR3 totals 10 residues. DNA of the CDR3: TGTGCCAGCAGTATTTACGAGCAGTACTTC. Translation gives CASSIYEQYF.

Only one count was recorded for this clone. Here the CDR3 DNA reads TGTGCCAGCAGCCAGTGGGAGGGCCGAGAGACCCAGTACTTC. Amino acid sequence: CASSQWEGRETQYF. This sequence joins TRBV11-2 and TRBJ2-5, with TRBD2 matching over 7 bases. Germline V gene sequence: CDR1 SGHAT, CDR2 FQNNGV. V was clipped by 5 bases and J by 4 bases; unmatched bases: 7. The CDR3 is made up of 14 amino acids. The complete variable domain, with remaining parts taken from reference TRBV11-2 and TRBJ2-5, reads EAGVAQSPRYKIIEKRQSVAFWCNPISGHATLYWYQQILGQGPKLLIQFQNNGVVDDSQLPKDRFSAERLKGVDSTLKIQPAKLEDSAVYLCASSQWEGRETQYFGPGTRLLVL.

The V call is TRBV18, the J call TRBJ1-3, with no clear D. V lost 2 bases to trimming and J lost 4 bases, with 12 bases between them. Germline assignment: CDR1 KGHSH and CDR2 LQKENI. The CDR3 is 15 amino acids. CDR3 sequence (DNA): TGTGCCAGCTCACCAAGTTCAGATTTCGGAAACACCATATATTTT. Translating it yields CASSPSSDFGNTIYF.

The CDR3 bases are TGTGCCAGCTCTCCTAGAAATTACAATGAGCAGTTCTTC. It codes for CASSPRNYNEQFF. V usage is TRBV18 and J usage is TRBJ2-1; D is unresolved. Germline-derived CDR1 and CDR2 are KGHSH and LQKENI. This CDR3 comprises 13 residues. V was cut by 6 bases and J by 4 bases, with 10 bases left in between.

The chain uses TRBV18 and TRBJ2-5, with 9 nucleotides matching TRBD1. Germline CDR1 is KGHSH and CDR2 is LQKENI. This CDR3 contains 15 residues. J gave up 7 bases and V 3 bases, and 9 bases lay outside the gene matches. The CDR3 bases are TGTGCCAGCTCACCCGGGACAGGGAGTTTCGGGACCCAGTACTTC. Residues: CASSPGTGSFGTQYF.

V gene TRBV5-5 combines with J gene TRBJ1-2; D possibly corresponds to TRBD1 (6 bases). V lost 1 base and J 5 bases, leaving 21 bases between the germline ends. Germline CDR1 and CDR2: SGHKS and YYEKEE (reference sequence). The CDR3 runs 17 residues. The CDR3 nucleotides read TGTGCCAGCAGCTTGTCTGTATCGACAGGTTGGATATATGGCTACACCTTC. It codes for CASSLSVSTGWIYGYTF.

The CDR3 loop is CASSMGLAGDEQFF. The CDR3 DNA follows: TGTGCCAGCAGCATGGGACTAGCGGGAGATGAGCAGTTCTTC. The chain employs TRBV5-4 and TRBJ2-1; 14 bases agree with TRBD2. The CDR3 totals 14 residues. Germline V gives CDR1 SGHNT, CDR2 YYREEE (reference sequence). The ends lost 4 bases at V and 8 bases at J; junction bases unmatched: 2.

The J gene is TRBJ1-2, the V gene TRBV29-1, with D tentatively TRBD1 (5 bases). Per germline, CDR1 SQVTM and CDR2 ANQGSEA. Trimming shortened V by 3 bases and J by 2 bases, and 13 bases separated the two germline ends. The CDR3 spans 14 residues. The CDR3 region has the DNA TGCAGCGTTGAGCAGGGTTACCTCAACTATGGCTACACCTTC. Protein sequence: CSVEQGYLNYGYTF.

The chain joins TRBV5-1 to TRBJ1-2; weak D call: TRBD1 (5 bases). Germline V gene data show CDR1 as SGHRS and CDR2 as YFSETQ. V lost 0 bases to trimming and J lost 3 bases, with 6 bases between them. The CDR3 loop spans 13 amino acids. CDR3 in amino acids: CASSLGQYYGYTF. Written as DNA, the CDR3 is TGCGCCAGCAGCTTGGGACAGTACTATGGCTACACCTTC.

This rearrangement joins TRBV5-1 to TRBJ1-1; 9 bases align to TRBD1. The CDR3 consists of 14 residues. V shed 3 bases and J 5 bases; nucleotides not matched to a gene: 5. CDR1 SGHRS and CDR2 YFSETQ come from the germline V gene. CDR3 protein: CASSSQGARTEAFF. DNA for the CDR3: TGCGCCAGCAGCTCACAGGGGGCTAGGACTGAAGCTTTCTTT.

The genes are TRBV7-2 and TRBJ1-1; 8 bases agree with TRBD1. The germline CDR1 and CDR2 sequences are SGHTA and FQGNSA. V lost 4 bases and J lost 5; bases outside the gene matches: 9. CDR3 length: 15 residues. DNA of the CDR3: TGTGCCAGCAGCTCCACCAGGGGGCTAGGGACTGAAGCTTTCTTT. Amino acids: CASSSTRGLGTEAFF.

The J gene is TRBJ2-5, the V gene TRBV30; D call uncertain. Germline CDR1 and CDR2: GTSNPN and SVGIG (reference sequence). V was shortened by 0 bases and J by 1 base, with 6 bases between the two germline ends. The CDR3 runs 13 residues. CDR3 sequence reads: CAWSVHGQETQYF. The DNA for the CDR3 is TGTGCCTGGAGTGTTCACGGCCAAGAGACCCAGTACTTC.

Only one count was recorded for this clone. The chain couples TRBV19 to TRBJ1-5, with 11 bases fitting TRBD1. Germline CDR1 is LNHDA and CDR2 is SQIVND (reference sequence). This CDR3 has 17 residues. V was clipped by 5 bases and J by 1 base; unmatched bases: 7. The CDR3 DNA sequence: TGTGCCAGTAGTTCTAGGACAGGGGGCGTCAGCAATCAGCCCCAGCATTTT. It codes for CASSSRTGGVSNQPQHF.

This clone was seen a single time. The chain recombines TRBV3-1 (or the pseudogene TRBV3-2) with TRBJ1-2, with 9 bases that match TRBD1. Per the germline V gene, CDR1 is LGHDT and CDR2 is YNNKEL (reference sequence). After removal of 0 bases from V and 4 bases from J, the junction contained 9 bases not matched to a gene. The CDR3 is 17 amino acids. The CDR3 sequence is CASSQDLVTGGGYGYTF. CDR3 DNA sequence: TGTGCCAGCAGCCAAGATCTTGTAACAGGGGGCGGCTATGGCTACACCTTC.

CDR3 bases: TGTGCCAGCTCACTAGGGACCCCAACAGGGGGCGGTCAGCCCCAGCATTTT. Protein product: CASSLGTPTGGGQPQHF. The chain carries TRBV18 and TRBJ1-5; 9 nucleotides line up with TRBD1. Germline trimming cut 4 bases from V and 6 bases from J; bases unmatched to any gene: 13. The V gene's germline CDR1 is KGHSH and CDR2 LQKENI. This CDR3 spans 17 amino acids. The full variable domain, with the rest looked up from reference TRBV18 and TRBJ1-5, is NAGVMQNPRHLVRRRGQEARLRCSPMKGHSHVYWYRQLPEEGLKFMVYLQKENIIDESGMPKERFSAEFPKEGPSILRIQQVVRGDSAAYFCASSLGTPTGGGQPQHFGDGTRLSIL.

This clone has only a few counts. The DNA of the CDR3 is TGCGCCAGCACGGGACTAGCGGGAGGCGAGCAGTACTTC. It is translated as CASTGLAGGEQYF. The chain combines TRBV10-1 with TRBJ2-7; 15 bases map to TRBD2. Looked up from germline, CDR1 is WNHNN and CDR2 is SYGVQD (reference sequence). J was trimmed by 6 bases and V by 7 bases; bases with no gene match: 1. The CDR3 runs 13 residues.

The chain employs TRBV5-5 and TRBJ1-5; 10 bases are a match to TRBD1. Germline V gene sequence: CDR1 SGHKS, CDR2 YYEKEE (reference sequence). The J segment lost 4 bases and the V segment lost 5 bases, leaving 6 bases of the junction unmatched. CDR3 length: 15 residues. CDR3 nucleotide sequence: TGTGCCAGCAGTCGGGACAGGGGCGGGAATCAGCCCCAGCATTTT. As protein: CASSRDRGGNQPQHF. The variable domain in full, completed from reference TRBV5-5 and TRBJ1-5, reads DAGVTQSPTHLIKTRGQQVTLRCSPISGHKSVSWYQQVLGQGPQFIFQYYEKEERGRGNFPDRFSARQFPNYSSELNVNALLLGDSALYLCASSRDRGGNQPQHFGDGTRLSIL.

The rearrangement uses TRBV27 and TRBJ1-3; the D gene is possibly TRBD1 (5 bases). The V end lost 5 bases, the J end lost 2 bases, and 13 bases lay between the germline ends. There are 15 residues in the CDR3. Germline assignment: CDR1 MNHEY and CDR2 SMNVEV (reference sequence). CDR3 bases: TGTGCCAGCAGTCTTAGGGAGGGGACTGGAAACACCATATATTTT. This gives the protein CASSLREGTGNTIYF.

The chain links TRBV14 to TRBJ1-2; 7 bases fit TRBD1. This CDR3 has 15 amino acids. The germline gives CDR1 SGHDN, CDR2 FVKESK. V shed 2 bases, J shed 4 bases, and the junction held 7 bases outside the gene matches. The CDR3 region is CASSQQQGHLYGYTF. In nucleotides, the CDR3 is TGTGCCAGCAGCCAACAACAGGGGCACCTCTATGGCTACACCTTC.

J is TRBJ1-6 and V is TRBV6-6; 11 bases map to TRBD1. Germline loops: CDR1 MNHNY, CDR2 SVGAGI (reference sequence). The CDR3 runs 16 residues. With V trimmed by 6 bases and J by 9 bases, 10 bases remained unmatched. CDR3 residues: CASRPPGGQGASPLHF. The CDR3 DNA sequence: TGTGCCAGCAGGCCTCCTGGCGGACAGGGGGCTTCACCCCTCCACTTT.